One TCR beta chain is described in this entry. As yet, its antigen is unknown. The sample originates from a study of beta chain features in type 1 diabetes. Study-level findings and limits: Among all four CD4+ subsets, Type 1 diabetes patients had TCRB CDR3s that were moderately but significantly shorter.

Reverse transcription of all isolated RNA meant that expressed TCRB transcripts were sequenced. The read count averaged around 3.6 million across naive, central memory and regulatory T cell samples. The table came from immunoSEQ multiplex PCR; TCRdb's copy has only in-frame clones and leaves some out. The table includes under 800,000 clones, around 16% detected once. Germline CDR1 and CDR2: SEHNR and FQNEAQ (reference sequence). The CDR3 length is 13 residues. V shed 5 bases and J 4 bases; nucleotides not matched to a gene: 3. The specimen sequenced was naive CD4+ T cells from blood. This sequence joins TRBV7-9 and TRBJ2-3; 7 bases are shared with TRBD1. The source is a young man in good health. The CDR3 sequence: CASSTDRADTQYF. CDR3 DNA sequence: TGTGCCAGCAGCACAGACAGGGCAGATACGCAGTATTTT.